Following are 27 T cell receptor beta chains from one sample sequenced in a study of blood T cell repertoires in COVID-19. This table comes from immunoSEQ multiplex PCR, and its TCRdb copy is limited to in-frame clones, with some not included. The profile shows roughly 150,000 clones, around 90% of them singletons. The sequencing input was peripheral blood. Receptor source: a human donor in a cohort sampled during active COVID-19.

The V and J genes are TRBV11-3 and TRBJ2-5, with D maybe TRBD1 (6 bases). Trimming stripped 4 bases from V and 5 bases from J, with 17 bases between. Germline assignment: CDR1 SGHNT and CDR2 YENEEA. The CDR3 is 15 amino acids. For the CDR3, the DNA is TGTGCCAGCAGCTCATCAGGGGCGCGCGGCGAGACCCAGTACTTC. It is translated as CASSSSGARGETQYF.

The chain links TRBV18 to TRBJ1-6; the D gene is possibly TRBD1 (6 bases). Germline CDR1 is KGHSH and CDR2 is LQKENI. The V and J ends lost 1 base and 7 bases respectively, with 14 bases between them. CDR3 size: 16 residues. CDR3 in amino acids: CASSPLSDSQNSPLHF. CDR3 nucleotides: TGTGCCAGCTCACCACTCTCGGACAGCCAGAATTCACCCCTCCACTTT.

There are a few counts of this clone. The V call is TRBV19, the J call TRBJ2-1; 9 bases agree with TRBD2. Trimming at V came to 8 bases and at J to 8 bases, leaving 10 bases not matched to a gene. CDR3 size: 14 residues. Germline lookup yields CDR1 LNHDA and CDR2 SQIVND (reference sequence). The DNA for the CDR3 is TGTGCCAGTCCGCATAGCGGGAGTGAAGATGAGCAGTTCTTC. This codes for CASPHSGSEDEQFF.

The V gene is TRBV5-1, the J gene TRBJ2-3; TRBD1 is a possible D gene (7 bases). Germline CDR1 SGHRS, CDR2 YFSETQ. V shed 0 bases and J shed 6 bases, with 17 bases lying between them. The CDR3 runs to 16 residues. CDR3 residues: CASSLDSLAGGDTQYF. DNA of the CDR3: TGCGCCAGCAGCTTGGATTCGCTAGCAGGGGGGGATACGCAGTATTTT.

This rearrangement joins TRBV19 to TRBJ1-1; tentatively, D is TRBD1 (6 bases). The germline gives CDR1 LNHDA, CDR2 SQIVND (reference sequence). V lost 5 bases and J 4 bases, leaving 11 bases between the germline ends. The CDR3 runs 13 residues. The CDR3 sequence is CASSQGLGTEAFF. In DNA form, the CDR3 reads TGTGCCAGTAGTCAGGGGTTGGGCACTGAAGCTTTCTTT.

This chain joins TRBV29-1 and TRBJ2-2, with a possible D match to TRBD1 (5 bases). Looked up from germline, CDR1 is SQVTM and CDR2 is ANQGSEA. V was cut by 4 bases and J by 6 bases, with 6 bases left in between. This CDR3 contains 11 residues. The DNA of the CDR3 is TGCAGCGTTGCAGGGCCCGGGGAGCTGTTTTTT. Amino acid sequence: CSVAGPGELFF.

The chain carries TRBV28 and TRBJ2-6, with D unresolved. The CDR3 is made up of 15 amino acids. V was clipped by 1 base and J by 1 base, with 5 bases between them. Germline V CDR1 and CDR2: MDHEN, SYDVKM. CDR3 DNA sequence: TGTGCCAGCAGTTTATCACGGTCTGGGGCCAACGTCCTGACTTTC. Protein sequence: CASSLSRSGANVLTF.

For this clone: Mismatch with germline at one junction end may stem from a read error. V is TRBV30 and J is TRBJ2-7; 7 positions agree with TRBD2. Per germline, CDR1 GTSNPN and CDR2 SVGIG (reference sequence). There are 12 residues in the CDR3. CDR3 sequence: CAWSPGWREGHF. In nucleotides, the CDR3 is TGTGCCTGGAGTCCGGGTTGGAGGGAGGGTCACTTC.

The V call is TRBV25-1, the J call TRBJ2-1; D unclear. This CDR3 contains 12 residues. Germline V CDR1 and CDR2: MGHDK, SYGVNS. V was cut by 4 bases and J by 8 bases, with 9 bases left in between. CDR3 DNA sequence: TGTGCCAGCAGTGTTAGCACCGATGAGCAGTTCTTC. It translates to CASSVSTDEQFF.

This rearrangement joins TRBV6-2 or TRBV6-3 to TRBJ2-7, with D perhaps matching TRBD1 (7 bases). This CDR3 has 14 residues. Deletions cut 2 bases from V and 5 bases from J, with 13 bases between. Germline V gene data show CDR1 as MNHEY and CDR2 as SVGEGT. The CDR3 DNA follows: TGTGCCAGCAGTTACGTGGCAGGGGGGCACGAGCAGTACTTC. This translates into CASSYVAGGHEQYF.

The rearrangement joins TRBV28 to TRBJ1-2; no definite D call. The germline V gene has CDR1 MDHEN and CDR2 SYDVKM. V lost 2 bases and J lost 4, with 20 bases in between. This CDR3 has 17 amino acids. The CDR3 DNA is TGTGCCAGCAGTTTAGTAGCGGAACCCTTGATATCCTATGGCTACACCTTC. This gives the protein CASSLVAEPLISYGYTF.

The chain links TRBV5-1 to TRBJ2-5; 10 nucleotides align to TRBD1. This CDR3 contains 15 residues. With 0 bases clipped from V and 3 bases from J, the junction kept 2 bases outside the gene matches. The germline gives CDR1 SGHRS, CDR2 YFSETQ. Written as DNA, the CDR3 is TGCGCCAGCAGCTTGGAAGGGACAGGGGAAGAGACCCAGTACTTC. This translates into CASSLEGTGEETQYF.

The V gene is TRBV7-8, the J gene TRBJ2-7, with 10 bases matching TRBD1. The CDR3 loop spans 15 amino acids. CDR1 is SGHVS and CDR2 is FQNEAQ in the germline V gene. Germline trimming cut 5 bases from V and 3 bases from J; bases unmatched to any gene: 7. The CDR3: CASSASGTGDYEQYF. CDR3 nucleotides: TGTGCCAGCAGCGCTAGTGGGACAGGGGACTACGAGCAGTACTTC.

J is TRBJ1-3 and V is TRBV4-3, with D unresolved. The germline V gene encodes CDR1 LGHNA and CDR2 YSLEER. V was pared by 4 bases and J by 0 bases, with 10 bases between. The CDR3 contains 15 residues. CDR3 loop: CASSLSVSSGNTIYF. DNA for the CDR3: TGCGCCAGCAGCCTGTCCGTCAGCTCTGGAAACACCATATATTTT.

The chain joins TRBV7-2 to TRBJ1-3; tentatively, D is TRBD1 (5 bases). The CDR3 consists of 14 residues. Trimming removed 5 bases from V and 4 bases from J, with 12 bases in between. Germline CDR1 is SGHTA and CDR2 is FQGNSA. This chain's CDR3 is CASSTGGSGNTIYF. CDR3 sequence (DNA): TGTGCCAGCAGCACGGGGGGGAGCGGAAACACCATATATTTT.

The rearrangement joins TRBV30 to TRBJ2-7; 7 positions agree with TRBD1. This CDR3 has 13 residues. Trimming at V came to 0 bases and at J to 4 bases, leaving 3 bases not matched to a gene. Germline CDR1 GTSNPN, CDR2 SVGIG (reference sequence). As DNA, the CDR3 is TGTGCCTGGAGTGTTTCAGGGGGTTACGAGCAGTACTTC. Protein: CAWSVSGGYEQYF.

The rearrangement uses TRBV7-8 and TRBJ2-1; 7 bases map to TRBD2. V was pared by 3 bases and J by 7 bases, with 9 bases of the junction left unmatched. CDR1 is SGHVS, CDR2 FQNEAQ, per germline. CDR3 size: 15 residues. DNA for the CDR3: TGTGCCAGCAGCTTTAGCGGGCTGGGCGGTAATGAGCAGTTCTTC. This sequence encodes CASSFSGLGGNEQFF.

This clone was observed once. V is TRBV27 and J is TRBJ2-7; 7 nucleotides line up with TRBD1. The trim removed 8 bases at V and 1 base at J, leaving 5 bases unmatched. The CDR3 consists of 13 residues. Germline V gives CDR1 MNHEY, CDR2 SMNVEV (reference sequence). This CDR3 reads CASAPGQSYEQYF. CDR3 nucleotide sequence: TGTGCCAGCGCACCGGGACAGTCCTACGAGCAGTACTTC.

V gene TRBV9 combines with J gene TRBJ2-7; TRBD2 agrees at 7 bases. The CDR3 is 15 amino acids. CDR1 is SGDLS, CDR2 YYNGEE, per germline. The V gene end was trimmed by 0 bases and the J gene end by 2 bases; junction bases not matched to a gene: 5. The CDR3 spells CASSVDVGGAYEQYF. In nucleotides, the CDR3 is TGTGCCAGCAGCGTAGATGTGGGGGGGGCCTACGAGCAGTACTTC.

The chain carries TRBV28 and TRBJ1-2, with 7 bases that match TRBD1. CDR1 and CDR2 (germline): MDHEN, SYDVKM. V was pared by 5 bases and J by 14 bases, with 14 bases of the junction left unmatched. The CDR3 consists of 13 residues. CDR3 region: CASSPYGSTGNTF. The CDR3 bases are TGTGCCAGCAGTCCGTATGGCTCGACAGGGAATACCTTC.

This clone was observed a few times. V usage is TRBV9 and J usage is TRBJ2-1; 13 positions match TRBD2. This CDR3 is 13 amino acids long. Germline V CDR1 and CDR2: SGDLS, YYNGEE. Germline trimming cut 3 bases from V and 12 bases from J; bases unmatched to any gene: 3. The CDR3 sequence is CASSDGLAGAQFF. CDR3 in DNA: TGTGCCAGCAGCGACGGACTAGCGGGGGCGCAGTTCTTC.

This clone was recorded once. At one of its ends the junction is not consistent with the germline gene, which may arise from a read error. The chain carries TRBV4-2 and TRBJ1-1, with D perhaps TRBD1 (6 bases). Germline V gene lookup returns CDR1 LGHNA and CDR2 YNFKEQ. The CDR3 runs to 14 residues. CDR3 sequence: CASRRHRADTEAFF. The CDR3 DNA reads as TGTGCCAGCAGACGGCACAGGGCCGACACCGAAGCTTTCTTT.

The chain has TRBV10-3 and TRBJ1-1; D uncertain. V lost 6 bases and J lost 5, with 13 bases in between. The germline V gene has CDR1 ENHRY and CDR2 SYGVKD. There are 13 residues in the CDR3. In DNA form, the CDR3 reads TGTGCCATCAGCCCAGAGTGGGAGACTGAAGCTTTCTTT. This encodes CAISPEWETEAFF.

The genes are TRBV10-3 and TRBJ1-4, with 7 bases fitting TRBD1. CDR1 is ENHRY, CDR2 SYGVKD, per germline. The CDR3 loop spans 13 amino acids. V lost 3 bases to trimming and J lost 6 bases; unmatched junction nucleotides: 1. The CDR3 is CAISDRGDEKLFF. The DNA of the CDR3 is TGTGCCATCAGTGACAGGGGGGATGAAAAACTGTTTTTT.

This chain joins TRBV24-1 and TRBJ2-1; the D gene is possibly TRBD2 (6 bases). V gave up 4 bases and J gave up 7 bases, with 13 bases separating them. This CDR3 is 14 amino acids long. Germline lookup yields CDR1 KGHDR and CDR2 SFDVKD. For the CDR3, the DNA is TGTGCCACCAGTGAAACGGGAGCTTTGAATGAGCAGTTCTTC. Translating gives CATSETGALNEQFF.

The CDR3 sequence: CASSTGEVIFYEQYF. Written as DNA, the CDR3 is TGTGCCAGCAGTACCGGGGAGGTAATTTTCTACGAGCAGTACTTC. The chain joins TRBV28 to TRBJ2-7; possible D gene TRBD2, 6 bases. Trimming took 5 bases from V and 3 from J, leaving 17 bases between them. Per the germline V gene, CDR1 is MDHEN and CDR2 is SYDVKM. The CDR3 is 15 amino acids.

The chain uses TRBV15 and TRBJ2-3; D is ambiguous. Germline V gene lookup returns CDR1 LNHNV and CDR2 YYDKDF (reference sequence). The CDR3 is 16 residues long. The V and J ends lost 3 bases and 2 bases respectively, with 15 bases between them. As DNA, the CDR3 is TGTGCCACCAGCAGTCCCGCAGCGTACCTCACAGATACGCAGTATTTT. Amino acid sequence: CATSSPAAYLTDTQYF.